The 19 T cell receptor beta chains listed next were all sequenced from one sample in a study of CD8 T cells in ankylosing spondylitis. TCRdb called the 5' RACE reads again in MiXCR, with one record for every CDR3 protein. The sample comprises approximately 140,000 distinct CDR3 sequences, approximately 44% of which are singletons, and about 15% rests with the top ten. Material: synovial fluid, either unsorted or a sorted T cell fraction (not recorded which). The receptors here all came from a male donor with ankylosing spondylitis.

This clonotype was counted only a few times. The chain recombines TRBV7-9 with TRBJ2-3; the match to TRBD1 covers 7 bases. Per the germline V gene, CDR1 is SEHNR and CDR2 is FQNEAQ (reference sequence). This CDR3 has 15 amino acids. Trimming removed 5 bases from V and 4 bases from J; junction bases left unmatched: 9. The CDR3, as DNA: TGTGCCAGCAGCCCCGACAGGGATCCCTCAGATACGCAGTATTTT. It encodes CASSPDRDPSDTQYF.

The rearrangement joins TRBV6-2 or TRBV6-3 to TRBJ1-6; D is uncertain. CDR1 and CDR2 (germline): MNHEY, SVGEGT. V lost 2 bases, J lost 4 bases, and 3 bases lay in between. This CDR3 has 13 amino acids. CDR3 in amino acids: CASSYSYNSPLHF. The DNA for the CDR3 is TGTGCCAGCAGTTACAGTTATAATTCACCCCTCCACTTT.

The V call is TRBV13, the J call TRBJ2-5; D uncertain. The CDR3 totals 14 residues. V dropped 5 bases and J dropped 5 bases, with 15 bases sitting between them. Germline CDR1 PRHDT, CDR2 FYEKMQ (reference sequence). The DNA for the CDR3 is TGTGCCAGCAGCGAAAACAGTGCCGCGGAGACCCAGTACTTC. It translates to CASSENSAAETQYF.

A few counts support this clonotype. CDR3 DNA sequence: TGTGCCAGCAGTTACTCGGACGGACCCTACGAGCAGTACTTC. Its protein product is CASSYSDGPYEQYF. V gene TRBV6-5 combines with J gene TRBJ2-7; no definite D call. The germline V and J ends were trimmed by 0 bases and 2 bases, with 8 bases remaining between them. The germline CDR1 and CDR2 sequences are MNHEY and SVGAGI. The CDR3 is made up of 14 amino acids.

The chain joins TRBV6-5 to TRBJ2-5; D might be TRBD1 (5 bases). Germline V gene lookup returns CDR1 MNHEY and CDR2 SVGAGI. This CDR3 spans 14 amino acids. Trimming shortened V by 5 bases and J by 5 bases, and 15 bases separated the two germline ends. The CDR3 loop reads CASSTDSLRETQYF. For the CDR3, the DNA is TGTGCCAGCAGTACTGACAGTCTGCGGGAGACCCAGTACTTC.

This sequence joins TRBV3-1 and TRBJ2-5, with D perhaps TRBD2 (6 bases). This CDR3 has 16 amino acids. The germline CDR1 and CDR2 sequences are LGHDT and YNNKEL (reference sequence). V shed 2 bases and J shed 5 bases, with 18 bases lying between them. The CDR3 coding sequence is TGTGCCAGCAGCCAAAATATGCGGGATCGTCGGGAGACCCAGTACTTC. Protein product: CASSQNMRDRRETQYF.

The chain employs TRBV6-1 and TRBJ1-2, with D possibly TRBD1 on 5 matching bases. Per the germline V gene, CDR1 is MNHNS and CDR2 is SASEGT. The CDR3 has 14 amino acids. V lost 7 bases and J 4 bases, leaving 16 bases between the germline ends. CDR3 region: CASTNLQGSYGYTF. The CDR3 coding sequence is TGTGCCAGCACTAACCTCCAGGGTAGCTATGGCTACACCTTC.

The CDR3 is CASSSLPRVASRPPQETQYF. For the CDR3, the DNA is TGTGCCAGCAGCTCCCTACCGCGGGTGGCATCAAGGCCCCCACAAGAGACCCAGTACTTC. The V and J genes are TRBV7-8 and TRBJ2-5, with a tentative D call TRBD2 (5 bases). The CDR3 sequence is 20 residues long. CDR1 is SGHVS and CDR2 is FQNEAQ in the germline V gene. The germline V and J ends were trimmed by 4 bases and 2 bases, with 29 bases remaining between them.

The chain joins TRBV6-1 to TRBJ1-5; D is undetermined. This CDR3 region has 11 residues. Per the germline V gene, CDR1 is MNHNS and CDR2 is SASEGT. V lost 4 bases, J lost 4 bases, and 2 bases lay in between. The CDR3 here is CASSVNQPQHF. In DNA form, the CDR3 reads TGTGCCAGCAGTGTTAATCAGCCCCAGCATTTT.

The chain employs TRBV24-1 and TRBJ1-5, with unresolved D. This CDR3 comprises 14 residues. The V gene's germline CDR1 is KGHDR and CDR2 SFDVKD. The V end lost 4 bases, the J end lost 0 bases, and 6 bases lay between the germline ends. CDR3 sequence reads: CATSEYVSNQPQHF. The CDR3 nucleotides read TGTGCCACCAGTGAGTATGTTAGCAATCAGCCCCAGCATTTT.

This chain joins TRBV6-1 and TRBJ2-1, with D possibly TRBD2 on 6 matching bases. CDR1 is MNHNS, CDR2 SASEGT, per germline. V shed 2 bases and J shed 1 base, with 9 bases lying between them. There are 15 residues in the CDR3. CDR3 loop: CASSEIGGSYNEQFF. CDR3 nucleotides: TGTGCCAGCAGTGAAATCGGGGGTTCCTACAATGAGCAGTTCTTC.

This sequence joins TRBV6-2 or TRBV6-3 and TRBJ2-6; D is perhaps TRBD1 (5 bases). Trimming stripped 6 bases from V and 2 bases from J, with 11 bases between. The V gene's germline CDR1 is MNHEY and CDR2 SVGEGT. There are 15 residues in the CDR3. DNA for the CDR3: TGTGCCAGCAGCCACAAGGGGACTGGGGCCAACGTCCTGACTTTC. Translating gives CASSHKGTGANVLTF.

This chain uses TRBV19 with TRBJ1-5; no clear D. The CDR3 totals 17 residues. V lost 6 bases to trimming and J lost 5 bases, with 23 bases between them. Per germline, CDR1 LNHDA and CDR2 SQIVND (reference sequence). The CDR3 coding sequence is TGTGCCAGTAGCGAAGACACACCTCTATTCGGGGATCAGCCCCAGCATTTT. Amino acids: CASSEDTPLFGDQPQHF.

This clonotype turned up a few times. CDR3 nucleotides: TGTGCCAGCGGTAGTGGGATTGCGGGTGAGCTGTTTTTT. Amino acid sequence: CASGSGIAGELFF. This chain links TRBV9 with TRBJ2-2; maybe TRBD2 (5 bases). The germline CDR1 and CDR2 sequences are SGDLS and YYNGEE. Trimming took 7 bases from V and 11 from J, leaving 18 bases between them. The CDR3 sequence is 13 residues long.

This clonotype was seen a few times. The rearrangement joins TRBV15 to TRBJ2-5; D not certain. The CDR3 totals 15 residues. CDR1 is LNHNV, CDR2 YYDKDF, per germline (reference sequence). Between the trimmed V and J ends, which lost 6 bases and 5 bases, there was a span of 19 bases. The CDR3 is CATSTPWDSLETQYF. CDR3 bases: TGTGCCACCAGTACACCCTGGGATAGCTTGGAGACCCAGTACTTC.

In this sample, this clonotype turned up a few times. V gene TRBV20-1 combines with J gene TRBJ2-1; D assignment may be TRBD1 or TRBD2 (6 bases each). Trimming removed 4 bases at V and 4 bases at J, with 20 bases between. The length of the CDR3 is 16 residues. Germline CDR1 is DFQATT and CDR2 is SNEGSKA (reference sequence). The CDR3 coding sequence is TGCAGTGCTACGTTTGGGGGGCATGGGGGATACAATGAGCAGTTCTTC. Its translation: CSATFGGHGGYNEQFF.

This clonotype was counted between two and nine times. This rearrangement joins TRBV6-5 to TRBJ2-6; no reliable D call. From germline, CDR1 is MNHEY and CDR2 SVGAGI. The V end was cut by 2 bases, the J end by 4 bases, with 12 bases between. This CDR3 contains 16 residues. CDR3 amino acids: CASSYDPETGANVLTF. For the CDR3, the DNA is TGTGCCAGCAGTTACGATCCCGAGACAGGGGCCAACGTCCTGACTTTC.

CDR3 DNA: TGTGCCAGCAGCCAAGGATTGCCCCCCTACGAGCAGTACTTC. Its protein is CASSQGLPPYEQYF. V and J are TRBV14 and TRBJ2-7; D is unresolved. Germline CDR1 and CDR2: SGHDN and FVKESK. This CDR3 is 14 amino acids long. The V end was cut by 1 base, the J end by 2 bases, with 9 bases between.

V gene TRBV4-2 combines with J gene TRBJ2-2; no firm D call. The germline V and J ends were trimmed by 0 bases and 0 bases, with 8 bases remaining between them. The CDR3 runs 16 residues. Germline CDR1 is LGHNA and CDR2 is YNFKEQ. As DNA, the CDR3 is TGTGCCAGCAGCCAAGAATCTCCCACGAACACCGGGGAGCTGTTTTTT. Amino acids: CASSQESPTNTGELFF.